The TCR beta chain described here comes from a study of T cell repertoires in cytomegalovirus infection. Across the whole study: CMV infection and matching HLA type were both indicated by public TCR beta signatures.

Via MiXCR, TCRdb re-called the reads, giving one row per CDR3 protein. The data show nearly 650,000 distinct CDR3 sequences, 20% to 25% seen once. Whole-study findings and limits: Based on cumulative public TCR beta family frequency, carriers of CMV plus the relevant HLA were identified.

Germline loops: CDR1 SEHNR, CDR2 FQNEAQ (reference sequence). V was shortened by 5 bases and J by 3 bases, with 8 bases between the two germline ends. This CDR3 comprises 12 residues. Turning to this clonotype: The antigen is unknown.

This clonotype was sampled from a human donor in good health (CMV status not recorded). Some clones in this sample may be carry-over from other donors' samples. The chain is built from TRBV7-9 and TRBJ2-7; D uncertain. The sample was CD8+ T cells from PBMCs. The CDR3 sequence: CASSQDLYEQYV. CDR3 DNA: TGTGCCAGCAGCCAGGACCTCTACGAGCAGTACGTC.